Listed below are T cell receptor beta chains from one sample, sequenced in a study of cytomegalovirus exposure and HLA in healthy donors. Sequencing was performed with immunoSEQ multiplex PCR; in TCRdb, only in-frame clones are kept and a portion is missing. The table has 200,000 or so clones, approximately 80% seen once. The specimen was PBMCs. These receptors originate from a man aged 45-65 years in good health and CMV-seronegative. Each CDR3 is given with its conserved first and last residue. Each record gives: J gene, V gene, CDR3 length, clone size, D gene, CDR3 protein, CDR3 DNA. The D gene is left open where the match is weak. Size is stated for part of the rows, as once, few or many counts, or as a class when the clone is expanded.

j_gene: TRBJ2-7
v_gene: TRBV5-1
len: 16
abundance: .
d_gene: .
CDR3aa: CASSPGLAQEAYEQYF
CDR3nt: TGCGCCAGCAGCCCTGGGTTGGCTCAGGAGGCCTACGAGCAGTACTTC

j_gene: TRBJ2-7
v_gene: TRBV6-5
len: 15
abundance: once
d_gene: .
CDR3aa: CASSYGTGRTYEQYF
CDR3nt: TGTGCCAGCAGTTACGGAACAGGCCGAACCTACGAGCAGTACTTC

j_gene: TRBJ2-1
v_gene: TRBV9
len: 18
abundance: .
d_gene: .
CDR3aa: CASSGTRGYLGSYNEQFF
CDR3nt: TGTGCCAGCAGCGGGACCAGGGGCTACTTAGGATCCTACAATGAGCAGTTCTTC

j_gene: TRBJ1-1
v_gene: TRBV2
len: 15
abundance: .
d_gene: TRBD1
CDR3aa: CAGGGQGGFYTEAFF
CDR3nt: TGTGCCGGGGGGGGACAGGGAGGTTTTTACACTGAAGCTTTCTTT

j_gene: TRBJ2-6
v_gene: TRBV6-6
len: 15
abundance: .
d_gene: TRBD1
CDR3aa: CASSKTGVGANVLTF
CDR3nt: TGTGCCAGCAGTAAAACAGGGGTTGGGGCCAACGTCCTGACTTTC

j_gene: TRBJ2-2
v_gene: TRBV28
len: 13
abundance: .
d_gene: .
CDR3aa: CAVGGGTTGELFF
CDR3nt: TGTGCTGTTGGAGGAGGGACTACCGGGGAGCTGTTTTTT

j_gene: TRBJ2-7
v_gene: TRBV4-2
len: 16
abundance: .
d_gene: TRBD2
CDR3aa: CASSQEVSGSVYEQYF
CDR3nt: TGTGCCAGCAGCCAAGAGGTTAGCGGGAGTGTATACGAGCAGTACTTC

j_gene: TRBJ1-5
v_gene: TRBV10-3
len: 15
abundance: .
d_gene: .
CDR3aa: CAISAEGTGNQPQHF
CDR3nt: TGTGCCATCAGTGCTGAGGGAACGGGCAATCAGCCCCAGCATTTT

j_gene: TRBJ2-1
v_gene: TRBV29-1
len: 13
abundance: .
d_gene: TRBD2
CDR3aa: CSGVLTSGSTAFF
CDR3nt: TGCAGCGGGGTCCTGACTAGCGGGAGTACCGCGTTCTTC

j_gene: TRBJ1-1
v_gene: TRBV7-3
len: 15
abundance: once
d_gene: .
CDR3aa: CASSLMPGRNTEAFF
CDR3nt: TGTGCCAGCAGCTTAATGCCGGGGAGGAACACTGAAGCTTTCTTT

j_gene: TRBJ2-7
v_gene: TRBV27
len: 15
abundance: .
d_gene: TRBD2
CDR3aa: CASSILAGGPYEQYF
CDR3nt: TGTGCCAGCAGCATACTAGCGGGAGGGCCCTACGAGCAGTACTTC

j_gene: TRBJ2-7
v_gene: TRBV13
len: 14
abundance: .
d_gene: TRBD1
CDR3aa: CASSRDRGSYEQYF
CDR3nt: TGTGCCAGCAGCAGGGACAGGGGGTCATACGAGCAGTACTTC

j_gene: TRBJ2-5
v_gene: TRBV28
len: 15
abundance: once
d_gene: TRBD2
CDR3aa: CASSLGTSGRETQYF
CDR3nt: TGTGCCAGCAGTTTAGGCACTAGCGGGAGAGAGACCCAGTACTTC

j_gene: TRBJ1-4
v_gene: TRBV2
len: 14
abundance: .
d_gene: TRBD1
CDR3aa: CASRFGTGNEKLFF
CDR3nt: TGTGCCAGCAGATTCGGGACAGGGAATGAAAAACTGTTTTTT

j_gene: TRBJ2-1
v_gene: TRBV7-3
len: 14
abundance: .
d_gene: .
CDR3aa: CASSLGGVYNEQFF
CDR3nt: TGTGCCAGCAGCTTGGGCGGGGTCTACAATGAGCAGTTCTTC

j_gene: TRBJ2-7
v_gene: TRBV6-4
len: 13
abundance: few
d_gene: TRBD2
CDR3aa: CASRQRESYEQYF
CDR3nt: TGTGCCAGCAGGCAGCGGGAGTCCTACGAGCAGTACTTC

j_gene: TRBJ2-1
v_gene: TRBV2
len: 17
abundance: .
d_gene: TRBD2
CDR3aa: CASSTRLAGGKGNEQFF
CDR3nt: TGTGCCAGCAGCACTAGACTAGCGGGAGGGAAGGGGAATGAGCAGTTCTTC